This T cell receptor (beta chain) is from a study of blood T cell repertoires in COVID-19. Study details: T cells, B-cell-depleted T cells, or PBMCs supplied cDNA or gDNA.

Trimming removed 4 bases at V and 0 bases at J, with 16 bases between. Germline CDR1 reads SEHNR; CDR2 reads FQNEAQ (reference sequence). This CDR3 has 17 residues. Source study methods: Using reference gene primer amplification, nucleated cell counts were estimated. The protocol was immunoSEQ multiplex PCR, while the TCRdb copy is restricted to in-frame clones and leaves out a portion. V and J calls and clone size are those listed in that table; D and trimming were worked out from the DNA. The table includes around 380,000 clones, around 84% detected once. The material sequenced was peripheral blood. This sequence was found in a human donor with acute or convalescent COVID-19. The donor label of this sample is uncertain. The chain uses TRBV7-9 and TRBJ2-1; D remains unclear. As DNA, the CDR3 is TGTGCCAGCAGCTCAACCAACTCGACGGGCTCCTACAATGAGCAGTTCTTC. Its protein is CASSSTNSTGSYNEQFF. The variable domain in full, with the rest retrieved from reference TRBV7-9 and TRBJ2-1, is DTGVSQNPRHKITKRGQNVTFRCDPISEHNRLYWYRQTLGQGPEFLTYFQNEAQLEKSRLLSDRFSAERPKGSFSTLEIQRTEQGDSAMYLCASSSTNSTGSYNEQFFGPGTRLTVL.